The 4 T cell receptor beta chains below were found in one sample sequenced in a study of shared clonotypes between healthy human individuals. Method: immunoSEQ multiplex PCR; TCRdb's copy keeps in-frame clones and lacks some. This repertoire shows approximately 620,000 clones, roughly 97% found once; its top ten account for around 0.06%. The sample taken for sequencing was naive CD4+ T cells sorted from blood. Specified subset: CD45RA+ positively selected. Receptors originate from a woman aged 25-40 years in good health.

The chain combines TRBV7-2 with TRBJ1-2; D gene unclear. The CDR3 covers 17 residues. V dropped 0 bases and J dropped 5 bases, with 19 bases sitting between them. Germline CDR1 is SGHTA and CDR2 is FQGNSA. CDR3 loop: CASSLAVQPLTQYGYTF. DNA of the CDR3: TGTGCCAGCAGCTTAGCGGTCCAGCCTCTAACCCAGTATGGCTACACCTTC. Based on the CDR3 plus reference TRBV7-2 and TRBJ1-2, the full variable domain is GAGVSQSPSNKVTEKGKDVELRCDPISGHTALYWYRQSLGQGLEFLIYFQGNSAPDKSGLPSDRFSAERTGGSVSTLTIQRTQQEDSAVYLCASSLAVQPLTQYGYTFGSGTRLTVV.

Here the CDR3 DNA reads TGTGCCAGCAGTCCGGGGACCCGGGGGGGTCGCTACACCTTC. Translation: CASSPGTRGGRYTF. V and J are TRBV27 and TRBJ1-2; D may be TRBD1 (5 bases). Trimming pared 5 bases from V and 9 bases from J, leaving 19 bases between. CDR3 length: 14 amino acids. Per germline, CDR1 MNHEY and CDR2 SMNVEV (reference sequence).

J is TRBJ2-7 and V is TRBV29-1; 9 nucleotides match TRBD2. V gave up 3 bases and J gave up 7 bases; unmatched junction bases: 4. The CDR3 covers 12 residues. Germline V gene sequence: CDR1 SQVTM, CDR2 ANQGSEA. The CDR3 is CSVDASGNEQYF. The CDR3 DNA reads TGCAGCGTTGATGCTAGCGGGAATGAGCAGTACTTC.

The rearrangement uses TRBV15 and TRBJ2-1; 7 bases map to TRBD1. This CDR3 has 15 residues. V shed 3 bases, J shed 0 bases, and the junction held 2 bases outside the gene matches. Germline-derived CDR1 and CDR2 are LNHNV and YYDKDF (reference sequence). This CDR3 reads CATSRGQSSYNEQFF. CDR3 DNA sequence: TGTGCCACCAGCAGGGGACAGAGCTCCTACAATGAGCAGTTCTTC.